The source of this T cell receptor (beta chain) is a study of blood T cells in healthy people across ages. There are many counts of this clonotype. V lost 9 bases and J 9 bases, leaving 15 bases between the germline ends. CDR3 length equals 13 residues. The use of a sample-barcoded 5' primer and a J-beta primer mix characterized a second PCR of 7 to 11 cycles. Each CDR3 protein gets one entry after TCRdb re-called the 5' RACE reads with MiXCR. Counted here are roughly 800,000 distinct CDR3 sequences, about 34% occurring once; the ten biggest clones make up 10% to 15%. The material sequenced was blood. This clonotype was sampled from a man aged 18 to 30 in good health. The genes are TRBV12-3 or TRBV12-4 and TRBJ1-6; D is perhaps TRBD1 (6 bases). The CDR3 DNA is TGTGCCAGTGCCCAGGGGCCGGGTTCACCCCTCCACTTT. Translated, it gives CASAQGPGSPLHF.